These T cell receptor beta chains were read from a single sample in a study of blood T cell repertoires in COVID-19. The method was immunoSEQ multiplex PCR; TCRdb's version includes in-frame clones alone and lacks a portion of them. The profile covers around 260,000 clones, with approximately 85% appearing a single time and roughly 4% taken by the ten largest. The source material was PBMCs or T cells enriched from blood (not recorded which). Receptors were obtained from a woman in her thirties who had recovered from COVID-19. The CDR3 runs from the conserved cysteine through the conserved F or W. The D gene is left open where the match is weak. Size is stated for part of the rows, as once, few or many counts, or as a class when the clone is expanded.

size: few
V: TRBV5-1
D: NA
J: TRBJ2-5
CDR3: CASSPGHVETQYF
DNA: TGCGCCAGCAGCCCGGGTCATGTGGAGACCCAGTACTTC

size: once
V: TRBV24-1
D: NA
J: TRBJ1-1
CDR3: CATSSSDTEAFF
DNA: TGTGCCACCAGTTCATCGGACACTGAAGCTTTCTTT

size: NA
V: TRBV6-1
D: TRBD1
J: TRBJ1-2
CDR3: CASSEALTGLDGYTF
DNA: TGTGCCAGCAGTGAAGCTTTGACAGGGTTGGATGGCTACACCTTC

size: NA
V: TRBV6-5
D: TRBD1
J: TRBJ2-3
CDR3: CASSYSRGRGTDTQYF
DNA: TGTGCCAGCAGTTACTCGAGGGGGCGAGGCACAGATACGCAGTATTTT

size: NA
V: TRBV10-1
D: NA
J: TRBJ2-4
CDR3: CASSEGETGKNIQYF
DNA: TGCGCCAGCAGTGAAGGGGAGACAGGCAAAAACATTCAGTACTTC

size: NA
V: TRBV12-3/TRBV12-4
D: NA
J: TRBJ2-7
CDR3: CASGHYEQYF
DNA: TGTGCCAGCGGACACTACGAGCAGTACTTC

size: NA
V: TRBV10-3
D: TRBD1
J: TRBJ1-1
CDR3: CAITPAGTANTEAFF
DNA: TGTGCCATCACCCCGGCCGGGACAGCGAACACTGAAGCTTTCTTT

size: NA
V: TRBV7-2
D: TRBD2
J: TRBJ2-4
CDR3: CASSLVSGGAQGIQYF
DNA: TGTGCCAGCAGCTTGGTTAGCGGGGGGGCCCAGGGCATTCAGTACTTC

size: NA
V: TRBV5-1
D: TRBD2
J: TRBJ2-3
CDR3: CASSWTSGRTDTQYF
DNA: TGCGCCAGCAGCTGGACTAGCGGGAGGACAGATACGCAGTATTTT

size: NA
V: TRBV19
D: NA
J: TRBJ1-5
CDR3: CASSTQFNQPQHF
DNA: TGTGCCAGTAGTACCCAGTTCAATCAGCCCCAGCATTTT

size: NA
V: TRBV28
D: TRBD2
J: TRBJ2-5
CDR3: CASSFSSLAEETQYF
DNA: TGTGCCAGCAGTTTTAGTTCACTAGCGGAAGAGACCCAGTACTTC

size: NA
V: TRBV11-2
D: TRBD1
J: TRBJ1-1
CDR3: CASSQAGQGEAFF
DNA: TGTGCCAGCAGCCAGGCAGGACAGGGTGAAGCTTTCTTT

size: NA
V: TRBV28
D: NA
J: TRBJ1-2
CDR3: CASSRGLDYGYTF
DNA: TGTGCCAGCAGTCGGGGACTGGACTATGGCTACACCTTC